These T cell receptor beta chains were read from a single sample in a study of T cells in Graves' hyperthyroidism and ophthalmopathy. Via MiXCR, TCRdb re-called the multiplex PCR reads, giving one row per CDR3 protein. The data show roughly 500,000 distinct CDR3 sequences, 46% seen once. Sequenced sample: peripheral blood or thyroid tissue (not recorded which). Receptors were obtained from an adult woman with Graves' disease, either hyperthyroidism or ophthalmopathy (not recorded which). The CDR3 runs from the conserved cysteine through the conserved F or W. D genes are given only for firm matches. The size field is filled for only some rows; it gives once, few, many or a size class.

CASSFRTSGRRDEQYF | many | TRBJ2-7 | TRBV5-6 | TRBD2
CASSLSWREETQYF | - | TRBJ2-5 | TRBV7-2 | -
CASSYTRSSYEQYF | few | TRBJ2-7 | TRBV6-6 | -
CHDTGELQETQYF | - | TRBJ2-5 | TRBV5-6 | -
CSAPRETQYF | many | TRBJ2-5 | TRBV20-1 | -
CASSQARESSYEQYF | many | TRBJ2-7 | TRBV4-3 | -
CASSPQAGEKLFF | - | TRBJ1-4 | TRBV10-1 | -
CASSSQASSGNTIYF | few | TRBJ1-3 | TRBV5-4 | -
CSARHRGQVMETQYF | - | TRBJ2-5 | TRBV20-1 | TRBD1
CSAFGPQGGWNTEAFF | many | TRBJ1-1 | TRBV20-1 | -
CSLGGGVRFYEQYF | - | TRBJ2-7 | TRBV29-1 | -
CAISEFGRQETQYF | - | TRBJ2-5 | TRBV10-3 | -
CASSPDSGRTEQYF | few | TRBJ2-7 | TRBV7-9 | TRBD2
CSARDPLAGSYEQYF | many | TRBJ2-7 | TRBV20-1 | TRBD2
CAISAINQPQHF | - | TRBJ1-5 | TRBV10-3 | -
CASSFTPGLPRETQYF | few | TRBJ2-5 | TRBV7-8 | TRBD2
CPSSLNRGSSAHYEQYF | - | TRBJ2-7 | TRBV28 | TRBD1
CSAPRVSGTEAFF | few | TRBJ1-1 | TRBV20-1 | -
CASSLGNTGNQPQHF | few | TRBJ1-5 | TRBV11-2 | -
CASSLGDRVAYEQYF | few | TRBJ2-7 | TRBV5-1 | TRBD1
CSTSGVDTLHVLTF | - | TRBJ2-6 | TRBV24-1 | -
CASSFRGSNEKLFF | many | TRBJ1-4 | TRBV12-3/TRBV12-4 | -
CASSPAGASNEKLFF | many | TRBJ1-4 | TRBV19 | -
CSVRDTGSGETQYF | few | TRBJ2-5 | TRBV29-1 | -
CASNLGSMNTEAFF | - | TRBJ1-1 | TRBV6-5 | -
CASSLGTGPEGSPLHF | many | TRBJ1-6 | TRBV7-2 | TRBD1
CASSKTAVGELFF | many | TRBJ2-2 | TRBV12-3/TRBV12-4 | -
CASSLGQGGQPQHF | many | TRBJ1-5 | TRBV11-2 | -
CASSVWLGAGELFF | - | TRBJ2-2 | TRBV9 | -
CASSVDSGAGELFF | many | TRBJ2-2 | TRBV9 | -
CASRPVARGRDSYEQYF | few | TRBJ2-7 | TRBV7-9 | TRBD2
CASSDPAGGRETQYF | - | TRBJ2-5 | TRBV7-9 | TRBD2
CASSQGIGGELFF | many | TRBJ2-2 | TRBV3-1 | -
CASSLGTSTDTQYF | - | TRBJ2-3 | TRBV12-3/TRBV12-4 | -
CASTFIGRTTYEQYF | - | TRBJ2-7 | TRBV2 | -
CAARIQANTEAFF | many | TRBJ1-1 | TRBV6-5 | -
CASSIGTGFGSYEQYF | - | TRBJ2-7 | TRBV19 | TRBD1
CSARDIRRGSEAFF | - | TRBJ1-1 | TRBV20-1 | -
CASSSGGGDYGYTF | many | TRBJ1-2 | TRBV9 | TRBD1
CASSIEGGPTEAFF | once | TRBJ1-1 | TRBV19 | -
CASTQGTITEAFF | - | TRBJ1-1 | TRBV2 | TRBD1
CASSYGQGDTGELFF | - | TRBJ2-2 | TRBV5-1 | TRBD1
CASSIGAQGYGANVLTF | few | TRBJ2-6 | TRBV19 | -
CSANVLGGQSYGYTF | - | TRBJ1-2 | TRBV29-1 | -
CASSLTGDKNQAQHF | - | TRBJ1-5 | TRBV7-9 | TRBD1